The following is a TCR beta chain sequence with its context. Losses at the gene ends were 2 bases for V and 7 bases for J; bases not matched to a gene: 6. Per the germline V gene, CDR1 is LNHDA and CDR2 is SQIVND (reference sequence). The CDR3 covers 15 residues. These data belong to a study of blood T cell repertoires in COVID-19. Study information: The study drew acute and convalescent COVID-19 samples from the United States, Italy and Spain. Sample material is recorded as cDNA or gDNA derived from T cells, B-cell-depleted T cells, or PBMCs.

Authors' methods: The assay estimated nucleated cells by amplifying reference gene primers. Here immunoSEQ multiplex PCR was the method, and the copy in TCRdb shows in-frame clones only, minus some. That table furnishes V, J and clone size, whereas the DNA furnished D and trimming. The repertoire holds hundreds of thousands of clones, with about 89% as singletons. Seattle's cohort entered during active infection and was followed longitudinally. The J gene is TRBJ1-4, the V gene TRBV19, with TRBD1 matching 8 bases. Sequenced material: peripheral blood. This receptor was taken from a woman aged 60-70 years with COVID-19, enrolled during active disease. CDR3 DNA: TGTGCCAGTAGTATATCCAGGGGGCAACTTGAAAAACTGTTTTTT. Its protein is CASSISRGQLEKLFF. Drawing the rest from reference TRBV19 and TRBJ1-4, the complete variable domain is DGGITQSPKYLFRKEGQNVTLSCEQNLNHDAMYWYRQDPGQGLRLIYYSQIVNDFQKGDIAEGYSVSREKKESFPLTVTSAQKNPTAFYLCASSISRGQLEKLFFGSGTQLSVL.